The present entry profiles one TCR beta chain with its context. The data are from a study of OX40 agonist ivuxolimab in advanced cancers. Profiling relied on immunoSEQ multiplex PCR, and the TCRdb table lists in-frame clones only, not all of them. The sample contains tens of thousands of clones, around 86% of which appear only once. Trimming left V 2 bases short and J 5 bases short, with 13 bases between. CDR1 is SNHLY and CDR2 is FYNNEI in the germline V gene. The CDR3 has 15 amino acids. The clonotype was recovered from an adult with an advanced solid tumor such as melanoma, head and neck, liver or kidney cancer. Sequencing used CD4+ or CD8+ T cells sorted from blood, obtained in a trial of the OX40 agonist ivuxolimab. The chain recombines TRBV2 with TRBJ1-5; weak D call: TRBD1 (5 bases). The CDR3 protein is CASSERAGRYQPQHF. In nucleotides, the CDR3 is TGTGCCAGCAGTGAAAGGGCAGGGCGATATCAGCCCCAGCATTTT.